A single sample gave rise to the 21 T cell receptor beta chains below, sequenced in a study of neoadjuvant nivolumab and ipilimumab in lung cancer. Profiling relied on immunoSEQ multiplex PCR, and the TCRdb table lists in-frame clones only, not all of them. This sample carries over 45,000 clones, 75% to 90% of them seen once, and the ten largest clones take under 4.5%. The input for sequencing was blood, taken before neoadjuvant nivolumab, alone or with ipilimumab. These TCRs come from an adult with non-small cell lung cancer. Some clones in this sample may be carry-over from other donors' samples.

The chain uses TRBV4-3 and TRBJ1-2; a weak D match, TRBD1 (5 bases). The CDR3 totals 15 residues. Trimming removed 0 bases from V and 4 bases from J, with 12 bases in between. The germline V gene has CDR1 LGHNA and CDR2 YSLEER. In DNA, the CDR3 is TGCGCCAGCAGCCAAGATGTCGACAGACTCTATGGCTACACCTTC. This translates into CASSQDVDRLYGYTF.

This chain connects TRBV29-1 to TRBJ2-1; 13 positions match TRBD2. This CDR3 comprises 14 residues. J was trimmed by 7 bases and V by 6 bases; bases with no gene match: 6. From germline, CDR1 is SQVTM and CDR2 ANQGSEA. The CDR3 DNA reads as TGCAGCGTAGGACTAGCGGGAGAGATAAATGAGCAGTTCTTC. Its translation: CSVGLAGEINEQFF.

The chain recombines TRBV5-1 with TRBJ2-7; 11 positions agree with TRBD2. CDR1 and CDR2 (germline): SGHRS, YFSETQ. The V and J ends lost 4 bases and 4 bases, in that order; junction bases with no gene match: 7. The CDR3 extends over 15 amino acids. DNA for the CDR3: TGCGCCAGCAGCCATACTAGCGGGAGTTTATACGAGCAGTACTTC. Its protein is CASSHTSGSLYEQYF. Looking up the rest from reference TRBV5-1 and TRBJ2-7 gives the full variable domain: KAGVTQTPRYLIKTRGQQVTLSCSPISGHRSVSWYQQTPGQGLQFLFEYFSETQRNKGNFPGRFSGRQFSNSRSEMNVSTLELGDSALYLCASSHTSGSLYEQYFGPGTRLTVT.

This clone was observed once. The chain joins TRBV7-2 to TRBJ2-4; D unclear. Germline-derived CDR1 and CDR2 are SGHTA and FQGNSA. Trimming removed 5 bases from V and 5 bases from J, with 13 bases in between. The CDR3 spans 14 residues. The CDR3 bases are TGTGCCAGCAGCGTCGGTGGGGTCCAAAACATTCAGTACTTC. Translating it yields CASSVGGVQNIQYF.

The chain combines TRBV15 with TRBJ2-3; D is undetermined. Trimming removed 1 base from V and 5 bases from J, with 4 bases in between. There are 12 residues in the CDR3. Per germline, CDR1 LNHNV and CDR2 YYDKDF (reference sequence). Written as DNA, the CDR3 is TGTGCCACCAGCAGAGTGAAAGATACGCAGTATTTT. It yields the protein CATSRVKDTQYF.

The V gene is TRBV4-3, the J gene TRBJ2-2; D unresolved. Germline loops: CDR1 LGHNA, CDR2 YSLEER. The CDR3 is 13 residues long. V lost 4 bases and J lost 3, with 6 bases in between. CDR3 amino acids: CASSPHYTGELFF. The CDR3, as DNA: TGCGCCAGCAGCCCTCACTACACCGGGGAGCTGTTTTTT.

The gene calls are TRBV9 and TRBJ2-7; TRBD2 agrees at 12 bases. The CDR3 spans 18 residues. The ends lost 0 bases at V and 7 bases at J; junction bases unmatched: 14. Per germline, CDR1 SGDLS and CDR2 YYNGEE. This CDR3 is CASSVGTSGTTVAREQYF. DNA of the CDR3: TGTGCCAGCAGCGTAGGGACTAGCGGGACTACTGTTGCTAGAGAGCAGTACTTC.

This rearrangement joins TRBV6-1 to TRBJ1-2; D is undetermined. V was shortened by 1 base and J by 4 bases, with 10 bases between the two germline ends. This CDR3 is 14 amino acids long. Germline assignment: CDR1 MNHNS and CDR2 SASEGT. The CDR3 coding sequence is TGTGCCAGCAGTGAAGGTCCGACAATCTATGGCTACACCTTC. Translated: CASSEGPTIYGYTF.

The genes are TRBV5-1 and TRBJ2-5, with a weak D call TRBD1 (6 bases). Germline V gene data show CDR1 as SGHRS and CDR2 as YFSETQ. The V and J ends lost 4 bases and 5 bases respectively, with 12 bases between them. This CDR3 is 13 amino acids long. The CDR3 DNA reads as TGCGCCAGCAGCCCAACGAGGGGGGAGACCCAGTACTTC. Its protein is CASSPTRGETQYF. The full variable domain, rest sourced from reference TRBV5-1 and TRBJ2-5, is KAGVTQTPRYLIKTRGQQVTLSCSPISGHRSVSWYQQTPGQGLQFLFEYFSETQRNKGNFPGRFSGRQFSNSRSEMNVSTLELGDSALYLCASSPTRGETQYFGPGTRLLVL.

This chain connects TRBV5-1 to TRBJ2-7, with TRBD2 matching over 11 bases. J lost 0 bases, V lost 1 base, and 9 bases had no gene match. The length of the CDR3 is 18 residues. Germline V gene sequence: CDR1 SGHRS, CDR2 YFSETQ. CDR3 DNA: TGCGCCAGCAGCTTGCTTCCTAGCGGGGGGATAACCTCCTACGAGCAGTACTTC. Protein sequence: CASSLLPSGGITSYEQYF. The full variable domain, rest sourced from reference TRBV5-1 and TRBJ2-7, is KAGVTQTPRYLIKTRGQQVTLSCSPISGHRSVSWYQQTPGQGLQFLFEYFSETQRNKGNFPGRFSGRQFSNSRSEMNVSTLELGDSALYLCASSLLPSGGITSYEQYFGPGTRLTVT.

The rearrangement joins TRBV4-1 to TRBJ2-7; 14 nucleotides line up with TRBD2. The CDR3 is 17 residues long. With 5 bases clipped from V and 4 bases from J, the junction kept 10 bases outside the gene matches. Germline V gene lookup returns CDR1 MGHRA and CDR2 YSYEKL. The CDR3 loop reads CASSFDWGTSGSYEQYF. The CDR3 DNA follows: TGCGCCAGCAGCTTTGACTGGGGGACTAGCGGGAGTTACGAGCAGTACTTC.

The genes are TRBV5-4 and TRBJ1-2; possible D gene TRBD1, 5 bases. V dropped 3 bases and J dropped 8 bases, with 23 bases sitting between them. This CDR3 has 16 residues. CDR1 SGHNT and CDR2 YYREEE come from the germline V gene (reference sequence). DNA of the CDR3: TGTGCCAGCAGCTGGCCCGGGGGGAACCCCCCCGAGGGCTACACCTTC. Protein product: CASSWPGGNPPEGYTF.

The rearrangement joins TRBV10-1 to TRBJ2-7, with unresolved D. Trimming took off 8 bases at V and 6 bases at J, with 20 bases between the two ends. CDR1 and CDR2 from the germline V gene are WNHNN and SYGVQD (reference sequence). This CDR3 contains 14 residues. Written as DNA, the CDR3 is TGCGCCAGCGGACCTAGGGCCGGCTACGGCGAGCAGTACTTC. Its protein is CASGPRAGYGEQYF.

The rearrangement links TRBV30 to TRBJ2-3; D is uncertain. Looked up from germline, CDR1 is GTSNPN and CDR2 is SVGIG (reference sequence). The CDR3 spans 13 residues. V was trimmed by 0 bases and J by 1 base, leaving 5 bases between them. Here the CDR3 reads CAWSVRGTDTQYF. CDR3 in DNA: TGTGCCTGGAGTGTAAGAGGCACAGATACGCAGTATTTT.

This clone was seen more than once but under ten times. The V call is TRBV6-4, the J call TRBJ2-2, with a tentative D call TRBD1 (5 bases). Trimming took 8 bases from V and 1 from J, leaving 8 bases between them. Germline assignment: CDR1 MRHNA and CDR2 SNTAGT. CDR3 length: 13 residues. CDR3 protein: CASARENTGELFF. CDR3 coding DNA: TGTGCCAGCGCCAGGGAGAACACCGGGGAGCTGTTTTTT.

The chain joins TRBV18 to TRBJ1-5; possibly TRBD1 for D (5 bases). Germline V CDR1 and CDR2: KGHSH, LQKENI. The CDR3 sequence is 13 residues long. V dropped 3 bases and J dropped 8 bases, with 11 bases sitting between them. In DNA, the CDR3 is TGTGCCAGCTCACCGGGTGAGACAGAGCCCCAGCATTTT. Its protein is CASSPGETEPQHF.

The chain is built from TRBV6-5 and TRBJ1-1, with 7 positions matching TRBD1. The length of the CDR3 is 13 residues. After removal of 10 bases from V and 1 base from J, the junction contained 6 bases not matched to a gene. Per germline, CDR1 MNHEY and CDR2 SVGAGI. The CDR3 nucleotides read TGTGCCACGGATACAGGGGCGAACACTGAAGCTTTCTTT. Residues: CATDTGANTEAFF.

The CDR3 sequence: CASSPGDRVYGYTF. The CDR3 DNA sequence: TGTGCCAGCAGCCCCGGGGACAGGGTATATGGCTACACCTTC. This chain uses TRBV5-4 with TRBJ1-2; 9 bases match TRBD1. The germline V gene encodes CDR1 SGHNT and CDR2 YYREEE (reference sequence). The V gene end was trimmed by 4 bases and the J gene end by 5 bases; junction bases not matched to a gene: 6. The CDR3 is made up of 14 amino acids.

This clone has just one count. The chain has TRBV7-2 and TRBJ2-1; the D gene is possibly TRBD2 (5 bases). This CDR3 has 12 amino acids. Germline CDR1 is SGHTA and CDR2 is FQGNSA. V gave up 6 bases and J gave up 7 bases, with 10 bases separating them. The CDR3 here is CASRPDSNEQFF. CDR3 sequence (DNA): TGTGCCAGCAGACCGGACTCAAATGAGCAGTTCTTC.

Here the CDR3 reads CASRLGGNTEAFF. DNA for the CDR3: TGCGCCAGCAGACTGGGGGGCAACACTGAAGCTTTCTTT. The chain combines TRBV5-1 with TRBJ1-1, with TRBD1 as a possible D gene (6 bases). The CDR3 runs 13 residues. The V gene's germline CDR1 is SGHRS and CDR2 YFSETQ. The V and J ends lost 5 bases and 2 bases respectively, with 10 bases between them.

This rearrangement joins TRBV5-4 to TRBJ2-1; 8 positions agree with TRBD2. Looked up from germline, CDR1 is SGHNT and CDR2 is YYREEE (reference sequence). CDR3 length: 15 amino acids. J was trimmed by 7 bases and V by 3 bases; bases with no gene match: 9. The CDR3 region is CASSSRGSGANEQFF. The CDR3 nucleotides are TGTGCCAGCAGCTCCCGGGGTAGCGGGGCAAATGAGCAGTTCTTC.